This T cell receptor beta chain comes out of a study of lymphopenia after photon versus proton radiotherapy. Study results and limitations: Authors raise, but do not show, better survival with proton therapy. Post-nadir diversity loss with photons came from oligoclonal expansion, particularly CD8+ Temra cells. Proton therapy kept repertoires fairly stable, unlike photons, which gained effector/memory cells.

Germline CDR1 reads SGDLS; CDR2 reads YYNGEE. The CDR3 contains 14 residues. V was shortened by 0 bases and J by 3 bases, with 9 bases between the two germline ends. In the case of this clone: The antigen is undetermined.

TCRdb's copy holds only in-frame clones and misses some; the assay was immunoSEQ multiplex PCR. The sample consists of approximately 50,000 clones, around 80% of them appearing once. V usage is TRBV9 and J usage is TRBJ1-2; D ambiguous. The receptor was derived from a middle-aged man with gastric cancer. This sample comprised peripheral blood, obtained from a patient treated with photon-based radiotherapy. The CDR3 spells CASSVEAVDYGYTF. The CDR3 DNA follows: TGTGCCAGCAGCGTAGAGGCAGTAGACTATGGCTACACCTTC. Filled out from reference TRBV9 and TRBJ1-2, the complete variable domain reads DSGVTQTPKHLITATGQRVTLRCSPRSGDLSVYWYQQSLDQGLQFLIQYYNGEERAKGNILERFSAQQFPDLHSELNLSSLELGDSALYFCASSVEAVDYGYTFGSGTRLTVV.